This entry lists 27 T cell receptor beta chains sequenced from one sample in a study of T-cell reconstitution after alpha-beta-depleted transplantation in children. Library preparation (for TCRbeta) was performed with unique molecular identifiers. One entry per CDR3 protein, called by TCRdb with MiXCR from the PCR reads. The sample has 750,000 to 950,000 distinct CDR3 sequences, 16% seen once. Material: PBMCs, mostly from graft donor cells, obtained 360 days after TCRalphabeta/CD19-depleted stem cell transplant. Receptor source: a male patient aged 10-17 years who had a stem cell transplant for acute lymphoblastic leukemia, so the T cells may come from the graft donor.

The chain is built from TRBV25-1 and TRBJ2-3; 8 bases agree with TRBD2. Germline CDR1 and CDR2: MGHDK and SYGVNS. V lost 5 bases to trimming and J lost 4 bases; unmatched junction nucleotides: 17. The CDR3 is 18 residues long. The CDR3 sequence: CASSPRRGSGSSADTQYF. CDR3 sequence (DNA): TGTGCCAGCAGTCCCAGGAGGGGAAGCGGGAGCTCGGCAGATACGCAGTATTTT. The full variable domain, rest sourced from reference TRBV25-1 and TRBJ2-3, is EADIYQTPRYLVIGTGKKITLECSQTMGHDKMYWYQQDPGMELHLIHYSYGVNSTEKGDLSSESTVSRIRTEHFPLTLESARPSHTSQYLCASSPRRGSGSSADTQYFGPGTRLTVL.

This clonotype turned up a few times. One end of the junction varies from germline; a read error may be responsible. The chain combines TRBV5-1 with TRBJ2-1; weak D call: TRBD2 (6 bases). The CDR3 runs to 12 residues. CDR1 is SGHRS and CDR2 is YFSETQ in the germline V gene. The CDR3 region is CASSFGGTAGVF. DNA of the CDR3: TGCGCCAGCAGCTTTGGGGGGACGGCTGGGGTCTTC.

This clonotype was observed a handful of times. CDR3 residues: CASSDRVGINEQYF. CDR3 sequence (DNA): TGTGCCAGCAGTGATCGCGTCGGGATCAACGAGCAGTACTTC. The chain couples TRBV2 to TRBJ2-7; the D gene is possibly TRBD2 (5 bases). The CDR3 sequence is 14 residues long. The V gene's germline CDR1 is SNHLY and CDR2 FYNNEI. Trimming took off 3 bases at V and 5 bases at J, with 14 bases between the two ends.

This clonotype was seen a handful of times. This chain's CDR3 is CASSEAASGYEQYF. For the CDR3, the DNA is TGCGCCAGCAGTGAGGCTGCTAGCGGATACGAGCAGTACTTC. This chain uses TRBV10-1 with TRBJ2-7; 7 bases match TRBD2. The CDR3 has 14 amino acids. Germline lookup yields CDR1 WNHNN and CDR2 SYGVQD (reference sequence). V gave up 2 bases and J gave up 4 bases; unmatched junction bases: 5.

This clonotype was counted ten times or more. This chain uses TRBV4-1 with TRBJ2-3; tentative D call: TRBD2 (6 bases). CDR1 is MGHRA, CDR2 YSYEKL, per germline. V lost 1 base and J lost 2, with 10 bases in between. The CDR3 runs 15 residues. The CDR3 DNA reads TGCGCCAGCAGCCAAGTGGGACTTCTCACAGATACGCAGTATTTT. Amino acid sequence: CASSQVGLLTDTQYF.

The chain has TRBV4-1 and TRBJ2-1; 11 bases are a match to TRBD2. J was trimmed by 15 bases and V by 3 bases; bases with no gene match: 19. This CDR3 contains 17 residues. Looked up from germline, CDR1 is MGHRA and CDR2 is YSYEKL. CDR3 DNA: TGCGCCAGCAGCCACGCTGGGACTAGCGGAAGTCCCCAGTCGCCGTTCTTC. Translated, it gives CASSHAGTSGSPQSPFF.

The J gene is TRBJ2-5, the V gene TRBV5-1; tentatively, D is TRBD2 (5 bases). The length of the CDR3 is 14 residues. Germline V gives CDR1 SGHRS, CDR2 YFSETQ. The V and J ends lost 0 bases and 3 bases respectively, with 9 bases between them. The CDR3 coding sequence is TGCGCCAGCAGCTTGGGACTGCGGGAAGAGACCCAGTACTTC. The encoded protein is CASSLGLREETQYF.

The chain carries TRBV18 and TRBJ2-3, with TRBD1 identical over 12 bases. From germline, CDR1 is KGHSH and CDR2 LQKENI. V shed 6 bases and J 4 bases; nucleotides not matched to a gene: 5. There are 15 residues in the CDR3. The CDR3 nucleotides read TGTGCCAGCTCCCAGGGACAGGGGGCTTCAGATACGCAGTATTTT. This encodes CASSQGQGASDTQYF.

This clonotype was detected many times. CDR3 residues: CASSVDRTNYGYTF. The CDR3 nucleotides read TGTGCCAGCAGTGTTGACAGAACTAACTATGGCTACACCTTC. The chain has TRBV2 and TRBJ1-2; tentatively, D is TRBD1 (5 bases). V was pared by 4 bases and J by 0 bases, with 9 bases between. Germline CDR1 and CDR2: SNHLY and FYNNEI. This CDR3 is built from 14 residues.

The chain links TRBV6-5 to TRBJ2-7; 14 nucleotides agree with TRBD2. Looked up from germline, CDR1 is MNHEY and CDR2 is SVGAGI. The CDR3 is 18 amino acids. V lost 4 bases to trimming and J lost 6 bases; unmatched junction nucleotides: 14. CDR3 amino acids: CASSSPGLAGAEIGEQYF. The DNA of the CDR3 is TGTGCCAGCAGTTCTCCGGGACTAGCGGGAGCGGAGATTGGCGAGCAGTACTTC.

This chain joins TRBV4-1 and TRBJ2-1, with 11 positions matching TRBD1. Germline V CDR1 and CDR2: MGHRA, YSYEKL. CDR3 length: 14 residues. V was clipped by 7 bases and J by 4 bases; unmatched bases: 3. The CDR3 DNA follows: TGCGCCAGCACCGGGACAGGGGGATACAATGAGCAGTTCTTC. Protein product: CASTGTGGYNEQFF.

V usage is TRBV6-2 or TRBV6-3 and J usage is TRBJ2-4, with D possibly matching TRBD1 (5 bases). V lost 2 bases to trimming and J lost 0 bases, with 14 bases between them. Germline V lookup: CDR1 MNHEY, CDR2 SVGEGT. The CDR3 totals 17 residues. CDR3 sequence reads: CASSYLGVARAKNIQYF. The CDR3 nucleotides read TGTGCCAGCAGTTACCTAGGGGTGGCGAGAGCCAAAAACATTCAGTACTTC.

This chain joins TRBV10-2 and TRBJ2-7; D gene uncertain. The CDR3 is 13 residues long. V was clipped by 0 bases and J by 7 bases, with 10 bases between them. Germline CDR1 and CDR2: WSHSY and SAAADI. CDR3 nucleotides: TGCGCCAGCAGTGAGTCAGTGCTACGGGAGCAGTACTTC. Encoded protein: CASSESVLREQYF.

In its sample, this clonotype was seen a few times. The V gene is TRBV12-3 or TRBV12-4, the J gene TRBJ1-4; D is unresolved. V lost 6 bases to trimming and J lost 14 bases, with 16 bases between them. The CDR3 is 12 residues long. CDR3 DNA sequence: TGTGCCAGCAGGGGAGTAGAACACCAGCTGTTTTTT. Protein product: CASRGVEHQLFF.

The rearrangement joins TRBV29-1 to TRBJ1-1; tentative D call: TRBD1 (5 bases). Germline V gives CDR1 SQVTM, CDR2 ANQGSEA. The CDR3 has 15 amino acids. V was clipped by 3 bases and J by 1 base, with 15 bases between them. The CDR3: CSVDRAGPWNTEAFF. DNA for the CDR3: TGCAGCGTTGATCGGGCAGGGCCGTGGAACACTGAAGCTTTCTTT.

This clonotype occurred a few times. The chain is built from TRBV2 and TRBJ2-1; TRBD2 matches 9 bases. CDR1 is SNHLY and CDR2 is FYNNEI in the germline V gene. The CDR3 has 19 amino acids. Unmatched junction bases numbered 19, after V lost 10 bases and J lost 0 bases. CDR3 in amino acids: CATKKNLAGFIGSYNEQFF. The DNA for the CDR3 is TGTGCCACAAAGAAAAACCTAGCGGGATTCATCGGCTCCTACAATGAGCAGTTCTTC.

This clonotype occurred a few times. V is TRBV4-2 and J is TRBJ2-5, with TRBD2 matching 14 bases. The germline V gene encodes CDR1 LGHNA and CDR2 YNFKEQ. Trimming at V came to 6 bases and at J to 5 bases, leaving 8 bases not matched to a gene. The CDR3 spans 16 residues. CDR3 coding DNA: TGTGCCAGCAGAGAGGGACTAGCGGGAGCGGTGGAGACCCAGTACTTC. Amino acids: CASREGLAGAVETQYF.

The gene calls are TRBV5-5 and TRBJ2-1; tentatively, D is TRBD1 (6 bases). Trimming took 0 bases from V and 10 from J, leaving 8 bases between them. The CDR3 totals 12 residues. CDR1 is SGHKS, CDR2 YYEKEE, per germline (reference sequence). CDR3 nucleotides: TGTGCCAGCAGCTTGGTGGGACAAGAGCAGTTCTTC. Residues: CASSLVGQEQFF.

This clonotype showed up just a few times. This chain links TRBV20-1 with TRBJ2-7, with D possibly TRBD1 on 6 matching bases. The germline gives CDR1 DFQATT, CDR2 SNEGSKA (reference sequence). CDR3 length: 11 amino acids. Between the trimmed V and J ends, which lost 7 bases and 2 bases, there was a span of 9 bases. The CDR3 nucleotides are TGCAGTGGTACAGGGACCTACGAGCAGTACTTC. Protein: CSGTGTYEQYF.

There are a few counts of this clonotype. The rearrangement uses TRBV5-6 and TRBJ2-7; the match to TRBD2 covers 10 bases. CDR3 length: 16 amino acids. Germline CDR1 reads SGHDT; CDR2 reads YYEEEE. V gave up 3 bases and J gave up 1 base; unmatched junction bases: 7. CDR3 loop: CASSYGTSAYSYEQYF. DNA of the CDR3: TGTGCCAGCAGCTATGGGACTAGCGCGTATTCCTACGAGCAGTACTTC.

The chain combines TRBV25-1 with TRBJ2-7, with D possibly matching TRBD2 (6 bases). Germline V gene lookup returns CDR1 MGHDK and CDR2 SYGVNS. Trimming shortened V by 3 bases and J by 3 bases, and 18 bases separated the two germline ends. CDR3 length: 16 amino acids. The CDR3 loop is CASSERVGEDLYEQYF. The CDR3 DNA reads TGTGCCAGCAGTGAGCGTGTGGGGGAGGACCTCTACGAGCAGTACTTC.

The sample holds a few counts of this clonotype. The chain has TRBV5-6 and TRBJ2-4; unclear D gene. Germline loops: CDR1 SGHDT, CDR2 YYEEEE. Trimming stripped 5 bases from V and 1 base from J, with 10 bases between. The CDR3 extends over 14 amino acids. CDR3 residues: CASSSGVAKNIQYF. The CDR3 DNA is TGTGCCAGCAGTTCTGGGGTCGCCAAAAACATTCAGTACTTC.

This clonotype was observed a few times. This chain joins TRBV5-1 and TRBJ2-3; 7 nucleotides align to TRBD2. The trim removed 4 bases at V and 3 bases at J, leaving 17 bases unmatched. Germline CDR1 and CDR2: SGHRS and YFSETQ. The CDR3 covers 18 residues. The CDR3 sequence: CASSRSAPGGRWTDTQYF. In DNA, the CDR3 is TGCGCCAGCAGCCGATCCGCGCCCGGCGGGAGATGGACAGATACGCAGTATTTT. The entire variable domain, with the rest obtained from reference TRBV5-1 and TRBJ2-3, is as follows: KAGVTQTPRYLIKTRGQQVTLSCSPISGHRSVSWYQQTPGQGLQFLFEYFSETQRNKGNFPGRFSGRQFSNSRSEMNVSTLELGDSALYLCASSRSAPGGRWTDTQYFGPGTRLTVL.

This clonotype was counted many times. Here the CDR3 reads CASSLAKNYNYGYTF. CDR3 bases: TGTGCCAGCAGTTTAGCGAAGAATTATAACTATGGCTACACCTTC. The chain is built from TRBV12-3 or TRBV12-4 and TRBJ1-2, with D hard to call. V was cut by 0 bases and J by 1 base, with 9 bases left in between. The CDR3 runs 15 residues.

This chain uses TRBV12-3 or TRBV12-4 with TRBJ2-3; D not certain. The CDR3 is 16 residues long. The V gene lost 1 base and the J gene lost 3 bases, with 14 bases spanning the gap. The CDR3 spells CASSLGAPRRTDTQYF. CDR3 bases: TGTGCCAGCAGTTTAGGGGCCCCTCGGCGTACAGATACGCAGTATTTT.

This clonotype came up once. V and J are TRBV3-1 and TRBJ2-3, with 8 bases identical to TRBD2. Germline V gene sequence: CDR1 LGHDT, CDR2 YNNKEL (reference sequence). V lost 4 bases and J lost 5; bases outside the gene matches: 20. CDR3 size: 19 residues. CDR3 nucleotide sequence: TGTGCCAGCAGCCTTCTTTCCATCCTGGCAGCGGGAGAAGGAGATACGCAGTATTTT. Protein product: CASSLLSILAAGEGDTQYF.

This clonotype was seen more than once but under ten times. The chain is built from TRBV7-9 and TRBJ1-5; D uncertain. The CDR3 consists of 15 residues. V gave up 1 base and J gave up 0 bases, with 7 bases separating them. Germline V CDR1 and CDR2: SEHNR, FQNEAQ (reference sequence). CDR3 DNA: TGTGCCAGCAGCTTAGAACAGTCTAGCAATCAGCCCCAGCATTTT. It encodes CASSLEQSSNQPQHF.